This entry is about one T cell receptor beta chain. Its antigen remains unknown. CDR1 and CDR2 (germline): SGHRS, YFSETQ. The CDR3 runs 15 residues. V lost 2 bases and J 3 bases, leaving 14 bases between the germline ends. The sample belongs to a study of graft-versus-host responses after intestinal transplantation. Study-level points and caveats: Levels of circulating GvH clones at their peak were associated with early post-transplant HvG declines. Individuals who had graft-donor T cell macrochimerism had allografts that showed high graft-versus-host to host-versus-graft clonal ratios.

Generated by immunoSEQ multiplex PCR, the TCRdb table keeps only in-frame clones and is missing some. The profile shows about 98,000 clones, 86% of them singletons. Sequences were derived from PBMCs, sampled 255 days after intestinal transplant. This sequence joins TRBV5-1 and TRBJ1-1; perhaps TRBD1 as D (5 bases). The TCR was taken from a human patient who received an intestinal transplant, so some T cells may come from the graft donor. The CDR3 region is CASSFGPAGDTEAFF. Written as DNA, the CDR3 is TGCGCCAGCAGCTTCGGCCCGGCGGGGGACACTGAAGCTTTCTTT. Supplemented by reference TRBV5-1 and TRBJ1-1, the full variable domain reads KAGVTQTPRYLIKTRGQQVTLSCSPISGHRSVSWYQQTPGQGLQFLFEYFSETQRNKGNFPGRFSGRQFSNSRSEMNVSTLELGDSALYLCASSFGPAGDTEAFFGQGTRLTVV.